This TCR beta chain was sequenced in a study of T cells after yellow fever vaccination. This clonotype was recorded once. MiXCR, run by TCRdb on the 5' RACE reads, gives a single entry per CDR3 protein. The top ten clones hold about a sixth of a sample with approximately 510,000 distinct CDR3 sequences, 21% of them seen once. Sequencing used PBMCs, obtained roughly 20 days after the first yellow fever vaccination. The receptor was isolated from a man aged 18 to 30 who received the YFV17D yellow fever vaccine.

In nucleotides, the CDR3 is TGTGCCAGCAGCTTCAGGGGCCCGACAGATACGCAGTATTTT. It yields the protein CASSFRGPTDTQYF. This rearrangement joins TRBV7-9 to TRBJ2-3, with a possible D match to TRBD1 (6 bases). This CDR3 region has 14 residues. V was pared by 3 bases and J by 3 bases, with 10 bases between. The germline V gene has CDR1 SEHNR and CDR2 FQNEAQ (reference sequence). Full variable domain (rest looked up from reference TRBV7-9 and TRBJ2-3): DTGVSQNPRHKITKRGQNVTFRCDPISEHNRLYWYRQTLGQGPEFLTYFQNEAQLEKSRLLSDRFSAERPKGSFSTLEIQRTEQGDSAMYLCASSFRGPTDTQYFGPGTRLTVL.